This T cell receptor (beta chain) was retrieved from a study of T cell responses to AZD1222 COVID-19 vaccine. Study-wide results and caveats: There were mostly white British donors and more females than males, and clonal diversity was possibly underestimated. Repertoire sampling occurred only after the peak T cell response.

With regard to this clone: What it binds is unknown.

Clones were sequenced by immunoSEQ multiplex PCR, and TCRdb holds only the in-frame ones, with some missing. Among more than 85,000 clones listed, roughly 84% were seen once. CDR1 is SNHLY and CDR2 is FYNNEI in the germline V gene. V dropped 7 bases and J dropped 0 bases, with 12 bases sitting between them. This CDR3 is 15 amino acids long. This receptor was obtained from an adult in good health. The sequencing here drew on peripheral blood, taken on day 0 of AZD1222 vaccination. This sequence joins TRBV2 and TRBJ1-4; D gene uncertain. CDR3 coding DNA: TGTGCCAGCATGAGGCGGAGTGCAACTAATGAAAAACTGTTTTTT. It specifies CASMRRSATNEKLFF.